This TCR beta chain came from a study of T-cell reconstitution after alpha-beta-depleted transplantation in children. Study observations and caveats: High day-60 TCRbeta diversity in some patients came from surviving recipient T cells and thymic progenitors.

Of note for this clonotype: Its antigen is currently unknown.

The V end lost 5 bases, the J end lost 2 bases, and 21 bases lay between the germline ends. The CDR3 covers 17 residues. It was with unique molecular identifiers that the TCRbeta library was prepared. MiXCR, applied by TCRdb to the PCR reads, yields one record per CDR3 protein. The repertoire includes approximately 110,000 distinct CDR3 sequences, more than 20% of them detected once, and about 11% sits in the top ten. The sequence derives from a male patient between 2 and 10 years old who had a stem cell transplant for chronic granulomatous disease, so the T cells may come from the graft donor. The V gene is TRBV12-3 or TRBV12-4, the J gene TRBJ2-5, with D possibly matching TRBD1 (6 bases). The sample was PBMCs, mostly from graft donor cells, taken 180 days after TCRalphabeta/CD19-depleted stem cell transplant. CDR3 in amino acids: CASSPRQALGSQETQYF. In nucleotides, the CDR3 is TGTGCCAGCAGTCCCCGACAGGCTTTGGGCTCACAAGAGACCCAGTACTTC.